Included here is one TCR beta chain sequence, with context. Its specificity is unknown. The record originates from a study of shared clonotypes between healthy human individuals. Terminally differentiated effector memory CD45RA+ cells were excluded from the naive CD8 cells, which were CD45RO-negative and positively selected for CCR7. The donor population consisted of healthy HIV-negative adults with no recent acute infections or vaccinations. Every one of the donors was a Caucasian adult that lived in Nashville, Tennessee. DNA at around 210 ng, tens of thousands of T cell genomes, went into sorted-subset replicate PCRs. Sequenced by immunoSEQ multiplex PCR; TCRdb stores in-frame clones only, minus some. The sample includes hundreds of thousands of clones, 85% to 95% of them seen just once. The V segment lost 2 bases and the J segment 0 bases; nucleotides outside the gene matches: 6. This CDR3 region has 19 residues. Germline lookup yields CDR1 SGHVS and CDR2 FNYEAQ.

General study results and limits: Enrolling few donors narrowed the genetic and exposure-history diversity that was represented.

Sequencing input: naive CD8+ T cells sorted from blood. The clonotype originates from a man aged 30 to 39 in good health. The V and J genes are TRBV7-6 and TRBJ2-6; 11 positions agree with TRBD2. CDR3 in amino acids: CASSLYPLAGDSGANVLTF. CDR3 in DNA: TGTGCCAGCAGCTTATATCCACTAGCGGGAGACTCTGGGGCCAACGTCCTGACTTTC.